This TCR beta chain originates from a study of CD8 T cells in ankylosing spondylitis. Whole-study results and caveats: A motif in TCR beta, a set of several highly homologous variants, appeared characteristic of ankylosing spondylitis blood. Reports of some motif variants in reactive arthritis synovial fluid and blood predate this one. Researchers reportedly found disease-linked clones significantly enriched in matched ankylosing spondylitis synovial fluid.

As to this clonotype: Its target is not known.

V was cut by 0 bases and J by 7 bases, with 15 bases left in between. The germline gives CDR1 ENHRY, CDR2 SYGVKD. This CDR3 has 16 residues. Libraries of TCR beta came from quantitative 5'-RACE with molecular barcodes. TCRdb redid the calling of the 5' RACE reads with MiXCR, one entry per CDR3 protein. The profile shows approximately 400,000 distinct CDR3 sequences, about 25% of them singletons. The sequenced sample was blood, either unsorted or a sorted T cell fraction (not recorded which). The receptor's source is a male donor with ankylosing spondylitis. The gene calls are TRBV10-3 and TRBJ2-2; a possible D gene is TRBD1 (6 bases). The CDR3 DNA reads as TGTGCCATCAGTGAGTCGGCCCTGACAGGACACGGGGAGCTGTTTTTT. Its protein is CAISESALTGHGELFF.